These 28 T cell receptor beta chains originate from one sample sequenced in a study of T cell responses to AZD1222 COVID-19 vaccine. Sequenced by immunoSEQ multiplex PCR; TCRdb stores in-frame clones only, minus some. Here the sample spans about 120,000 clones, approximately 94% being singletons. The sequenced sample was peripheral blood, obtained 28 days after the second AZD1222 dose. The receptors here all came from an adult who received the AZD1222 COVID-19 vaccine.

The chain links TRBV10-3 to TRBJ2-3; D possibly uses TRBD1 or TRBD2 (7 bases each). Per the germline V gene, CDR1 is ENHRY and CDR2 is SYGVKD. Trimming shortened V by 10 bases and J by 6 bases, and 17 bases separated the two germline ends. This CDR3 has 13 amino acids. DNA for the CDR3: TGTGCCAATAGGGGGCGGGAGAGTGATACGCAGTATTTT. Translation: CANRGRESDTQYF.

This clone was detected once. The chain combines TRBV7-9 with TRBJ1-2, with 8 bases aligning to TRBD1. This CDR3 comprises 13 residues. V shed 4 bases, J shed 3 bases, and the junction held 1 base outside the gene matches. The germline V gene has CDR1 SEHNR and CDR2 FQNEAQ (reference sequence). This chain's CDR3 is CASSWGQDYGYTF. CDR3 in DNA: TGTGCCAGCAGCTGGGGACAGGACTATGGCTACACCTTC. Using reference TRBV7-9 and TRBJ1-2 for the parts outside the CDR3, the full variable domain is DTGVSQNPRHKITKRGQNVTFRCDPISEHNRLYWYRQTLGQGPEFLTYFQNEAQLEKSRLLSDRFSAERPKGSFSTLEIQRTEQGDSAMYLCASSWGQDYGYTFGSGTRLTVV.

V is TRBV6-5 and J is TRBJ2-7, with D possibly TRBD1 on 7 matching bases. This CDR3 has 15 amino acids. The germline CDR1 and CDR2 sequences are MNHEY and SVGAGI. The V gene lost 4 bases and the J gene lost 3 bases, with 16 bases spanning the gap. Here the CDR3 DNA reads TGTGCCAGCAGTTCCAACAGGGGAGGCGGCTACGAGCAGTACTTC. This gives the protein CASSSNRGGGYEQYF.

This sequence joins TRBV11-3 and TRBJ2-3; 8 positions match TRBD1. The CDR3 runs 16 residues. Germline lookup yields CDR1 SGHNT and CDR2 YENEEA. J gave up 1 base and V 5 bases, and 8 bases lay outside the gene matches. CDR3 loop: CASSHRQGIGTDTQYF. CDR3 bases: TGTGCCAGCAGCCACAGACAGGGGATTGGCACAGATACGCAGTATTTT. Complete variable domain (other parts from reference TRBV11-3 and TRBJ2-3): EAGVVQSPRYKIIEKKQPVAFWCNPISGHNTLYWYLQNLGQGPELLIRYENEEAVDDSQLPKDRFSAERLKGVDSTLKIQPAELGDSAVYLCASSHRQGIGTDTQYFGPGTRLTVL.

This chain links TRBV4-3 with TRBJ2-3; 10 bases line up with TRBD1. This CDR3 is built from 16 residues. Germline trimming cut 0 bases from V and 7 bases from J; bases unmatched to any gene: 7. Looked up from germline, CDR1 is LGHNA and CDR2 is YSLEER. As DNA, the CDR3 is TGCGCCAGCAGCCAAGATGGGACAGGGGCTTTGAATACGCAGTATTTT. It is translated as CASSQDGTGALNTQYF.

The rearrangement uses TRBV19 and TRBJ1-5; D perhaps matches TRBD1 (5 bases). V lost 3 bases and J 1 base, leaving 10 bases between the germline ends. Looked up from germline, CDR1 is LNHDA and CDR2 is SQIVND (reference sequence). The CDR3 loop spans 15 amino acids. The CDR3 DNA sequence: TGTGCCAGTAGTATTGGAGGGGCCAGCAATCAGCCCCAGCATTTT. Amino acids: CASSIGGASNQPQHF.

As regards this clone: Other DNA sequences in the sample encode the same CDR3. The DNA of the CDR3 is TGTGCCAGCAGCTTGGGACTAGCGGGAGGGGAGCAGTTCTTC. Residues: CASSLGLAGGEQFF. This chain uses TRBV7-9 with TRBJ2-1, with 16 bases that match TRBD2. Germline CDR1 reads SEHNR; CDR2 reads FQNEAQ (reference sequence). The CDR3 is 14 residues long. Trimming took 3 bases from V and 10 from J; bases not matched to a gene: 0.

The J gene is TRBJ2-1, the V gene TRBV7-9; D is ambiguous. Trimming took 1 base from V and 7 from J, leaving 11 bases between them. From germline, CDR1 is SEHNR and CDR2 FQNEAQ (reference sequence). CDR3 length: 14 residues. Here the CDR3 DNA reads TGTGCCAGCAGCTTAGGAGACTCCCTTAATGAGCAGTTCTTC. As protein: CASSLGDSLNEQFF.

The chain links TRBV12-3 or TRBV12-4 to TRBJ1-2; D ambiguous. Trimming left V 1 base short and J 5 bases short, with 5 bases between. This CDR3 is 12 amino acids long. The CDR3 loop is CASSLVGYGYTF. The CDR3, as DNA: TGTGCCAGCAGTTTAGTAGGTTATGGCTACACCTTC.

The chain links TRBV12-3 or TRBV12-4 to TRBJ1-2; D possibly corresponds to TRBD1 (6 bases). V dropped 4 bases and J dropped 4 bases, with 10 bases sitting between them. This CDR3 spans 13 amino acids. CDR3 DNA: TGTGCCAGCAGTTCTGACAGGACCTATGGCTACACCTTC. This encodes CASSSDRTYGYTF.

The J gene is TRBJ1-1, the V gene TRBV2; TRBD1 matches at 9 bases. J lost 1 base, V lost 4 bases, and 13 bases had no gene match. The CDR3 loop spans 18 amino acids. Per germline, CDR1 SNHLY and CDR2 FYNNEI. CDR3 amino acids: CASSAGPGQGVTNTEAFF. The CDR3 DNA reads TGTGCCAGCAGTGCGGGACCGGGACAGGGTGTTACGAACACTGAAGCTTTCTTT.

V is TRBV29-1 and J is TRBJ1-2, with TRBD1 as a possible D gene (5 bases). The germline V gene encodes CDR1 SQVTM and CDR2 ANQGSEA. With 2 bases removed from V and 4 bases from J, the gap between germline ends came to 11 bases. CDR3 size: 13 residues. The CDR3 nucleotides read TGCAGCGTTGAATCCGACAGCTCCTATGGCTACACCTTC. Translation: CSVESDSSYGYTF.

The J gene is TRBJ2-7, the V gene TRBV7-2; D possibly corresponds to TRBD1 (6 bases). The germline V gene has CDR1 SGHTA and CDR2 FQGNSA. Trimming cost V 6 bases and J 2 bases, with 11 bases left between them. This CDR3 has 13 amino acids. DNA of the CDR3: TGTGCCAGCAGGTCTGGGGACACCTACGAGCAGTACTTC. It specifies CASRSGDTYEQYF.

CDR3 coding DNA: TGTGCCAGCAGCGAGCGACCTACAGAGGGTTCACCCCTCCACTTT. It encodes CASSERPTEGSPLHF. This chain links TRBV11-2 with TRBJ1-6; D call uncertain. Germline V CDR1 and CDR2: SGHAT, FQNNGV. The CDR3 consists of 15 residues. Trimming removed 5 bases from V and 9 bases from J, with 17 bases in between.

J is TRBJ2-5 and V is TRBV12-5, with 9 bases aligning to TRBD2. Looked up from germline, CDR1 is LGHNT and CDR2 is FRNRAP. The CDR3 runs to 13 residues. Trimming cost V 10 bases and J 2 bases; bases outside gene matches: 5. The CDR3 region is CATSAGGQETQYF. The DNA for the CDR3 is TGTGCTACCTCGGCGGGAGGGCAAGAGACCCAGTACTTC.

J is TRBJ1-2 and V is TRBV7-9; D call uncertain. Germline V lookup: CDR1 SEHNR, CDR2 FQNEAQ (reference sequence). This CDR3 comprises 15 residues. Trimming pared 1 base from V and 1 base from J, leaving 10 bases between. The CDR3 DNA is TGTGCCAGCAGCTTAGTAGTCGGGAGTAACTATGGCTACACCTTC. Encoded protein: CASSLVVGSNYGYTF.

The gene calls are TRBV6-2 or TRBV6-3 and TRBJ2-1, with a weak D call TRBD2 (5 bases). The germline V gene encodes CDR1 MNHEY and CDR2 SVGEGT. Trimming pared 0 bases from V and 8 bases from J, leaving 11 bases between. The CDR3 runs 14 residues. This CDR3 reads CASSYSRREYEQFF. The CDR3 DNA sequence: TGTGCCAGCAGTTACTCGAGAAGGGAGTATGAGCAGTTCTTC.

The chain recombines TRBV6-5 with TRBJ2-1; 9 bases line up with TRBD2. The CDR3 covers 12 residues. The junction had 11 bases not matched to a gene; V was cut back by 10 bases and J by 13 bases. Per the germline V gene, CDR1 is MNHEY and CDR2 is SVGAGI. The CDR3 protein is CATSLAGGRQFF. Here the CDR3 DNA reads TGTGCCACCAGCCTGGCGGGGGGGCGACAGTTCTTC.

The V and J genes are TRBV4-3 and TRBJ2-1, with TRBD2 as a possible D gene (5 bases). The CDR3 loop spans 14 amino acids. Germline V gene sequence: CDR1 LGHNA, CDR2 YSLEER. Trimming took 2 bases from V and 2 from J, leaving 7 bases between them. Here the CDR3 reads CASSQHGAYNEQFF. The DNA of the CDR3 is TGCGCCAGCAGCCAACACGGGGCCTACAATGAGCAGTTCTTC.

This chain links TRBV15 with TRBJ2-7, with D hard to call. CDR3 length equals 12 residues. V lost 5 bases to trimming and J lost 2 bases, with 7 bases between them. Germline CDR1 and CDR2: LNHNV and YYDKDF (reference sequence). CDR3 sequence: CATSPGPYEQYF. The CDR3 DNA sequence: TGTGCCACCAGCCCGGGTCCCTACGAGCAGTACTTC.

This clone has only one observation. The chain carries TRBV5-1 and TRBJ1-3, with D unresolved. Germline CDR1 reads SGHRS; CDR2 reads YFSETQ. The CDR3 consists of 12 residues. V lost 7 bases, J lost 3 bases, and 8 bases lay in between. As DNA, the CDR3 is TGCGCCAGCTCGGACGGTGGAAACACCATATATTTT. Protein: CASSDGGNTIYF.

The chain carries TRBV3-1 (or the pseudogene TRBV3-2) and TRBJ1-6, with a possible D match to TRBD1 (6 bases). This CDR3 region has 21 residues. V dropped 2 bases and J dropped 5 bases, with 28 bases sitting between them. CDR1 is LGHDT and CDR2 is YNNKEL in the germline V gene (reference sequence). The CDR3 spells CASSQFFLQTPGHFNNSPLHF. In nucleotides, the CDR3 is TGTGCCAGCAGCCAATTCTTCCTCCAAACGCCGGGACACTTCAATAATTCACCCCTCCACTTT.

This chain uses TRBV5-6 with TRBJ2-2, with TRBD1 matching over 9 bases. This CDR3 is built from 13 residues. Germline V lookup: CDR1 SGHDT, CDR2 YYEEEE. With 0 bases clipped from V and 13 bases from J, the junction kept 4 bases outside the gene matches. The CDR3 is CASSLGTGVALFF. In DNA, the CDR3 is TGTGCCAGCAGCTTGGGGACAGGGGTTGCGCTGTTTTTT.

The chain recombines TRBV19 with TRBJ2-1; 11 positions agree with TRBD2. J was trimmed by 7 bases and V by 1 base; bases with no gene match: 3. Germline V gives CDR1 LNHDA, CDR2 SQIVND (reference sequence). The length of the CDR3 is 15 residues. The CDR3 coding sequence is TGTGCCAGTAGTATAGCGCCTAGCGGGAGGAATGAGCAGTTCTTC. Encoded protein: CASSIAPSGRNEQFF.

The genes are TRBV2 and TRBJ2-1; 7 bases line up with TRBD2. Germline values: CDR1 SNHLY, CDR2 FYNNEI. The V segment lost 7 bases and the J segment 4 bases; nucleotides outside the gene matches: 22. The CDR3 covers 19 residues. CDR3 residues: CASTPIGPLASEGYNEQFF. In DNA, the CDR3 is TGTGCCAGCACCCCCATCGGGCCACTAGCGAGCGAGGGGTACAATGAGCAGTTCTTC.

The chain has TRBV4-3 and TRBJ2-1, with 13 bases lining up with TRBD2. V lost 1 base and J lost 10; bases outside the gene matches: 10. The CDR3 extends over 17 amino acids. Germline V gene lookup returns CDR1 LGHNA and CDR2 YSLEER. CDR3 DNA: TGCGCCAGCAGCCAAGGAGTTACTAGCGGGAGGGCCCGGGAGCAGTTCTTC. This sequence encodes CASSQGVTSGRAREQFF.

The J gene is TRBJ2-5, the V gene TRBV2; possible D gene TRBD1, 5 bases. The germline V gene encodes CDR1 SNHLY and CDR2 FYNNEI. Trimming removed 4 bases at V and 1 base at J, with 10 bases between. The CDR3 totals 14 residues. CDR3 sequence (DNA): TGTGCCAGCAGTGCCAGGGCATCCCAAGAGACCCAGTACTTC. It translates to CASSARASQETQYF.

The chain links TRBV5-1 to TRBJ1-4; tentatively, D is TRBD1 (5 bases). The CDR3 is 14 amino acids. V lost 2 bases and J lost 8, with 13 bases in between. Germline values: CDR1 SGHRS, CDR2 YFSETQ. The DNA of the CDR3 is TGCGCCAGCAGCTTATCCACAGGTCAGGAAAAACTGTTTTTT. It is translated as CASSLSTGQEKLFF.